This TCR beta chain was documented in a study of blood T cell repertoires in COVID-19. As for the study in general: From the United States, Italy and Spain came samples of acute and convalescent COVID-19. From T cells, B-cell-depleted T cells, or PBMCs came the material, which was cDNA or gDNA.

As originally analysed: Estimation of nucleated cell counts relied on the amplification of reference gene primers. Data came from immunoSEQ multiplex PCR; TCRdb stores just in-frame clones and leaves some out. V and J calls plus clone size are reproduced from that table; the DNA served to infer D and trimming. The sample lists some 170,000 clones; about three quarters were seen once. Germline V CDR1 and CDR2: SEHNR, FQNEAQ (reference sequence). The ends lost 7 bases at V and 4 bases at J; junction bases unmatched: 7. This CDR3 spans 14 amino acids. The table lists this clone with many counts. The V and J genes are TRBV7-9 and TRBJ2-7, with TRBD1 identical over 10 bases. This receptor was identified in a man aged 55 to 70 with acute or convalescent COVID-19. Specimen: peripheral blood. CDR3 nucleotide sequence: TGTGCCAGCACCCGGACAGGGGGTCCGTACGAGCAGTACTTC. Its translation is CASTRTGGPYEQYF.